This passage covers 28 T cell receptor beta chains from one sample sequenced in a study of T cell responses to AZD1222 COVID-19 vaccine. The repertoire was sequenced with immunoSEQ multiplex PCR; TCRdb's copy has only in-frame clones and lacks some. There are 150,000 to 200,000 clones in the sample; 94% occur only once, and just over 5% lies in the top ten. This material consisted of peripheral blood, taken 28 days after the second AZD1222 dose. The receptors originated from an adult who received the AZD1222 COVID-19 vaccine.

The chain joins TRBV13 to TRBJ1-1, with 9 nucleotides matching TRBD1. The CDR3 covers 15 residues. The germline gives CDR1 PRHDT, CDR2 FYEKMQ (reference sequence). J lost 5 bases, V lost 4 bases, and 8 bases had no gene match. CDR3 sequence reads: CASSSTGGAKTEAFF. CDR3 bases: TGTGCCAGCAGCTCAACAGGGGGCGCAAAGACTGAAGCTTTCTTT.

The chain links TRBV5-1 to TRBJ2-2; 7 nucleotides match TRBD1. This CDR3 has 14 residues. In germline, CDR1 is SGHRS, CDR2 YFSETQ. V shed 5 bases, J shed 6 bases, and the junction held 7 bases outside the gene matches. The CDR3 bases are TGCGCCAGCAGGGATCAGGGGGTCGCCGGGGAGCTGTTTTTT. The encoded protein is CASRDQGVAGELFF.

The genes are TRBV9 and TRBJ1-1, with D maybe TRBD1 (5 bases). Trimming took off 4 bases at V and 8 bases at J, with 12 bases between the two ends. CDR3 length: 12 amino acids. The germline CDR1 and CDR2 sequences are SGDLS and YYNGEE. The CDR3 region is CASSSPPGEAFF. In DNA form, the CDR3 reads TGTGCCAGCAGCTCACCCCCAGGGGAAGCTTTCTTT. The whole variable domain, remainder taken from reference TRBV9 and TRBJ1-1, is DSGVTQTPKHLITATGQRVTLRCSPRSGDLSVYWYQQSLDQGLQFLIQYYNGEERAKGNILERFSAQQFPDLHSELNLSSLELGDSALYFCASSSPPGEAFFGQGTRLTVV.

The CDR3 spells CATSRDRLGAGYEQYF. CDR3 bases: TGTGCCACCAGCAGAGATAGACTAGGGGCCGGCTACGAGCAGTACTTC. The chain links TRBV15 to TRBJ2-7; a possible D gene is TRBD2 (6 bases). The V end was cut by 0 bases, the J end by 3 bases, with 15 bases between. The CDR3 covers 16 residues. Germline lookup yields CDR1 LNHNV and CDR2 YYDKDF (reference sequence).

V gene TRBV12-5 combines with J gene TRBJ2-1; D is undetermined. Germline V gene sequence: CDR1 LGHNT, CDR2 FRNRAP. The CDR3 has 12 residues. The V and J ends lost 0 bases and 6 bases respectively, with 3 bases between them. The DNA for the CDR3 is TGTGCTAGTGGTTTGGTACGCAATGAGCAGTTCTTC. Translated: CASGLVRNEQFF. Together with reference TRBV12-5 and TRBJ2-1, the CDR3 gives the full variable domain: DARVTQTPRHKVTEMGQEVTMRCQPILGHNTVFWYRQTMMQGLELLAYFRNRAPLDDSGMPKDRFSAEMPDATLATLKIQPSEPRDSAVYFCASGLVRNEQFFGPGTRLTVL.

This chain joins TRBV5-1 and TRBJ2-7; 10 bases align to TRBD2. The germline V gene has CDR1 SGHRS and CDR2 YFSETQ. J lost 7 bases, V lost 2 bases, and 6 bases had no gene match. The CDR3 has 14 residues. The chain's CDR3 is CASSFGGTSDEQYF. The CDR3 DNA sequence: TGCGCCAGCAGCTTTGGCGGGACTAGCGATGAGCAGTACTTC. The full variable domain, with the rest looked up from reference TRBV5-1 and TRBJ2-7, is KAGVTQTPRYLIKTRGQQVTLSCSPISGHRSVSWYQQTPGQGLQFLFEYFSETQRNKGNFPGRFSGRQFSNSRSEMNVSTLELGDSALYLCASSFGGTSDEQYFGPGTRLTVT.

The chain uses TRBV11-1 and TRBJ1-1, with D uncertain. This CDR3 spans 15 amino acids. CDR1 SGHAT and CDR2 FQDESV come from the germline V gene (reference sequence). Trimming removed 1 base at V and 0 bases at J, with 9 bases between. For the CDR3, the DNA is TGTGCCAGCAGCTTAGGGAGTCTTATGAACACTGAAGCTTTCTTT. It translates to CASSLGSLMNTEAFF.

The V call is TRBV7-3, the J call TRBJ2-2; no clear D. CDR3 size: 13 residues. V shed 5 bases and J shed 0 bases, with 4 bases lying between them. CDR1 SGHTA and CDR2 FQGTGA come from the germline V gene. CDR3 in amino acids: CASSPTNTGELFF. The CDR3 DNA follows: TGTGCCAGCAGCCCGACGAACACCGGGGAGCTGTTTTTT.

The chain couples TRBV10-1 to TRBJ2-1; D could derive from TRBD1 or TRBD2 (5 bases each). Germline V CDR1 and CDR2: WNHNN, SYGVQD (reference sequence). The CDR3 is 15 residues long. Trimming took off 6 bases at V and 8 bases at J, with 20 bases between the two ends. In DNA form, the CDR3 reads TGCGCCAGCAGCAAGACGGCAACCGGGGCCCATGAGCAGTTCTTC. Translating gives CASSKTATGAHEQFF.

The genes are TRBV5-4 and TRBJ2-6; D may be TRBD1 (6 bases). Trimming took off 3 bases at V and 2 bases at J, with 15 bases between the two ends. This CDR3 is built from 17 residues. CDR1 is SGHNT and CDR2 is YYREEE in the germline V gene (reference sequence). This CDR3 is CASSSVHTGTGANVLTF. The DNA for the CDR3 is TGTGCCAGCAGCTCCGTCCACACAGGGACTGGGGCCAACGTCCTGACTTTC.

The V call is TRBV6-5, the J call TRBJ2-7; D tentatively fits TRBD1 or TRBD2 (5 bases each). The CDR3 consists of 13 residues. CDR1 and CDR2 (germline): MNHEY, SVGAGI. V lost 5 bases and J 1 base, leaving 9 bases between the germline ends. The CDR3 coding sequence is TGTGCCAGCAGTAGCGGACAATCCTACGAGCAGTACTTC. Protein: CASSSGQSYEQYF.

CDR3 in amino acids: CSADSRDAHRGVYGYTF. CDR3 nucleotide sequence: TGCAGCGCTGATTCCCGGGACGCCCATCGGGGGGTATATGGCTACACCTTC. V is TRBV29-1 and J is TRBJ1-2; D might be TRBD1 (5 bases). Trimming shortened V by 7 bases and J by 5 bases, and 29 bases separated the two germline ends. The CDR3 runs 17 residues. Per the germline V gene, CDR1 is SQVTM and CDR2 is ANQGSEA.

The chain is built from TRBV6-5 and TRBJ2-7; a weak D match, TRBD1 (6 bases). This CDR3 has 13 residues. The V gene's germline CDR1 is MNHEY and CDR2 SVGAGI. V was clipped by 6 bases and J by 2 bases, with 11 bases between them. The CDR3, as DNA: TGTGCCAGCAGGCGGACAGAAGCCTACGAGCAGTACTTC. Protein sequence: CASRRTEAYEQYF.

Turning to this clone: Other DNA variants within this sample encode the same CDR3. In DNA, the CDR3 is TGTGCCAGCACCCCAGGGACTAGCGGGAGCTACGAGCAGTACTTC. This sequence encodes CASTPGTSGSYEQYF. This rearrangement joins TRBV28 to TRBJ2-7; the match to TRBD2 covers 14 bases. This CDR3 contains 15 residues. V trimming: 7 bases; J trimming: 3 bases; junction bases outside the gene matches: 5. Germline CDR1 is MDHEN and CDR2 is SYDVKM.

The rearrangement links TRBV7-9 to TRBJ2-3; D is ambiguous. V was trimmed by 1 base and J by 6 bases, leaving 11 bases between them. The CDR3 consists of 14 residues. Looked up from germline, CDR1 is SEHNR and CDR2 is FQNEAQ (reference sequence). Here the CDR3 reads CASSLEALRDTQYF. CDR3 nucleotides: TGTGCCAGCAGCTTAGAGGCCCTGCGGGATACGCAGTATTTT.

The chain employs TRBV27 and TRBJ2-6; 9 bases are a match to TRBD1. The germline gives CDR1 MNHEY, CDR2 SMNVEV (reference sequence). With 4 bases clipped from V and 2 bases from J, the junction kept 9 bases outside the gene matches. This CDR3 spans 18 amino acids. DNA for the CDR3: TGTGCCAGCAGTTATACCGGGACAGGGAGGGCTGGGGCCAACGTCCTGACTTTC. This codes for CASSYTGTGRAGANVLTF.

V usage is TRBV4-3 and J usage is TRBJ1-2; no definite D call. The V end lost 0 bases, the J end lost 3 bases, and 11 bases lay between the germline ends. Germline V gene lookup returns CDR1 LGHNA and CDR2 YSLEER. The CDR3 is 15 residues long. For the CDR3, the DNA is TGCGCCAGCAGCCAAGAATGGAGGGCTCACTATGGCTACACCTTC. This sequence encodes CASSQEWRAHYGYTF.

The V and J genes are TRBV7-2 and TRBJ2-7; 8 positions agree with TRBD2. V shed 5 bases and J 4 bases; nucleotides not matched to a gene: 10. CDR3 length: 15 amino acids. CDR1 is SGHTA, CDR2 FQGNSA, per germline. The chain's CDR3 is CASSDSGSWRYEQYF. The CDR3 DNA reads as TGTGCCAGCAGCGACAGCGGGAGTTGGCGATACGAGCAGTACTTC.

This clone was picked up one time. The CDR3 sequence is CASSPGGPLNTEAFF. DNA for the CDR3: TGTGCCAGCAGCCCTGGAGGGCCGCTGAACACTGAAGCTTTCTTT. The genes are TRBV28 and TRBJ1-1, with D uncertain. The CDR3 is made up of 15 amino acids. Germline V gives CDR1 MDHEN, CDR2 SYDVKM. Trimming took 6 bases from V and 0 from J, leaving 14 bases between them.

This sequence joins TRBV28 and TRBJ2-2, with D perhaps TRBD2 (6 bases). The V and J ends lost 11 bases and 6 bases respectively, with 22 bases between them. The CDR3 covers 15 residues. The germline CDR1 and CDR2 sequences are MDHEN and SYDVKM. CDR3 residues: CADPGTRGRAGELFF. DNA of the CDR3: TGTGCCGATCCCGGGACGCGGGGTCGTGCCGGGGAGCTGTTTTTT.

CDR3 in DNA: TGTGCCACCAGCAGAGACGGGCTGGGCACTGAAGCTTTCTTT. This encodes CATSRDGLGTEAFF. This chain joins TRBV15 and TRBJ1-1; D is ambiguous. The CDR3 spans 14 residues. Trimming removed 0 bases from V and 4 bases from J, with 9 bases in between. The germline V gene encodes CDR1 LNHNV and CDR2 YYDKDF (reference sequence).

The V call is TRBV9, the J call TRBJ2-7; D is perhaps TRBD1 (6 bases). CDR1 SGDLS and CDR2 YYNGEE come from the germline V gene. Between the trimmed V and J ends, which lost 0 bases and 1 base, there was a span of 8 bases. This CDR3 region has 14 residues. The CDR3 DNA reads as TGTGCCAGCAGCGTAGGGGGGCAGTCCTACGAGCAGTACTTC. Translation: CASSVGGQSYEQYF.

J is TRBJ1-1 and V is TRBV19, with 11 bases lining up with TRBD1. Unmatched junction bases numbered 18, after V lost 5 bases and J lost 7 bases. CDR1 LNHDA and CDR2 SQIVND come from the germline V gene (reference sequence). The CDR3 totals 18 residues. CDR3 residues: CASSPTSFRDRGTYEAFF. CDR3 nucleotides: TGTGCCAGTAGTCCTACCTCCTTCCGGGACAGGGGGACCTATGAAGCTTTCTTT.

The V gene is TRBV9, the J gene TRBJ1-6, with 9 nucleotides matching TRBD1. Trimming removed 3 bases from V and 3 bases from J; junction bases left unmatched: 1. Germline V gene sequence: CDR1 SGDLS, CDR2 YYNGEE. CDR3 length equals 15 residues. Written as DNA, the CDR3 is TGTGCCAGCAGCGGGGGACAGGGCTATAATTCACCCCTCCACTTT. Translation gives CASSGGQGYNSPLHF.

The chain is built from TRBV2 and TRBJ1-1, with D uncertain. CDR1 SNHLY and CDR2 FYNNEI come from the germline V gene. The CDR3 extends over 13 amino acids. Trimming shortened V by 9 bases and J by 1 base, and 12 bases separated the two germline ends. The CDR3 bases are TGTGCCAGGAGCAGGTTACAGAACACTGAAGCTTTCTTT. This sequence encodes CARSRLQNTEAFF.

In nucleotides, the CDR3 is TGCGCCAGCAGCTTAAGGAAGCCCTTCCTGCCCTTTCCACTAACTAGCGGGAGGAGCCACGAGCAGTACTTC. Translated, it gives CASSLRKPFLPFPLTSGRSHEQYF. The chain couples TRBV5-1 to TRBJ2-7; 12 bases are shared with TRBD2. CDR1 and CDR2 from the germline V gene are SGHRS and YFSETQ. The CDR3 has 24 residues. V lost 2 bases to trimming and J lost 5 bases; unmatched junction nucleotides: 32.

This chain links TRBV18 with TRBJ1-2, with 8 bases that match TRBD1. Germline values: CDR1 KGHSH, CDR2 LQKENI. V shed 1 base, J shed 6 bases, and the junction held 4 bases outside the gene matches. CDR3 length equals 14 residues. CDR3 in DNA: TGTGCCAGCTCACCACTCGACAGGGGTAATGGCTACACCTTC. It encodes CASSPLDRGNGYTF.

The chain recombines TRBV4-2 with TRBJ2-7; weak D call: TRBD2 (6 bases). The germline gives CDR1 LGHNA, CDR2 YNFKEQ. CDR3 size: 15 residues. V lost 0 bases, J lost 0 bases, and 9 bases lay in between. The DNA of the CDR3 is TGTGCCAGCAGCCAAGATGGGACTCTCTCCTACGAGCAGTACTTC. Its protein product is CASSQDGTLSYEQYF.